The entry that follows covers one T cell receptor beta chain sequence. The entry originates in a study of blood T cell repertoires in COVID-19. V lost 1 base and J 0 bases, leaving 13 bases between the germline ends. Germline V gives CDR1 ENHRY, CDR2 SYGVKD. This CDR3 is built from 17 residues. Some clones are missing from TCRdb's copy, which holds only in-frame ones; the method was immunoSEQ multiplex PCR. The data show 110,000 to 150,000 clones, 70% to 85% seen once. Participant reports of clinical history set cohort assignment. Recovery meant two consecutive negative NP/OP PCR tests, professional clearance, or resolved symptoms.

Sequenced material: PBMCs or T cells enriched from blood (not recorded which). The chain links TRBV10-3 to TRBJ1-5; maybe TRBD1 (6 bases). The receptor's source is a man aged 45-60 years who had recovered from COVID-19. CDR3 coding DNA: TGTGCCATCAGTGAGTTTAGACAGGTGGATAGCAATCAGCCCCAGCATTTT. It is translated as CAISEFRQVDSNQPQHF.